These 16 T cell receptor beta chains originate from one sample sequenced in a study of blood T cell repertoires in COVID-19. Using immunoSEQ multiplex PCR, the repertoire was profiled, and TCRdb retains in-frame clones only, with some absent. The data contain about 280,000 clones, 86% of them singletons. Material: peripheral blood. The receptors stem from a man aged 35-49 years with active or convalescent COVID-19.

V is TRBV3-1 (or the pseudogene TRBV3-2) and J is TRBJ2-1; 7 positions match TRBD1. V trimming: 3 bases; J trimming: 0 bases; junction bases outside the gene matches: 2. Germline lookup yields CDR1 LGHDT and CDR2 YNNKEL (reference sequence). The CDR3 extends over 15 amino acids. DNA for the CDR3: TGTGCCAGCAGCCAGACAGGGAGCTCCTACAATGAGCAGTTCTTC. Its translation: CASSQTGSSYNEQFF.

Turning to this clone: The sample has other DNA sequences that encode this CDR3 too. The chain uses TRBV5-1 and TRBJ2-1; a weak D match, TRBD2 (6 bases). The CDR3 has 12 residues. The V end was cut by 8 bases, the J end by 4 bases, with 10 bases between. Germline V lookup: CDR1 SGHRS, CDR2 YFSETQ. The CDR3 DNA reads as TGCGCCAGTAGCGGAGGATACAATGAGCAGTTCTTC. It yields the protein CASSGGYNEQFF.

This clone has a single count. The V gene is TRBV3-1 (or the pseudogene TRBV3-2), the J gene TRBJ1-6; D perhaps matches TRBD1 (6 bases). The V end was cut by 8 bases, the J end by 5 bases, with 13 bases between. The CDR3 is 14 residues long. Germline V gene data show CDR1 as LGHDT and CDR2 as YNNKEL (reference sequence). DNA of the CDR3: TGTGCCAGCTGTCAGGGGAAGAATAATTCACCCCTCCACTTT. Its translation is CASCQGKNNSPLHF.

V gene TRBV24-1 combines with J gene TRBJ2-7, with 9 bases identical to TRBD2. Per germline, CDR1 KGHDR and CDR2 SFDVKD. The CDR3 totals 14 residues. V trimming: 12 bases; J trimming: 1 base; junction bases outside the gene matches: 9. The CDR3 protein is CASRPTSGSYEQYF. DNA for the CDR3: TGTGCCTCTCGGCCGACTAGCGGATCCTACGAGCAGTACTTC.

About this clone: Distinct nucleotide sequences in the sample also encode this CDR3. The chain has TRBV4-1 and TRBJ1-2, with 9 bases identical to TRBD1. V was pared by 3 bases and J by 2 bases, with 1 base of the junction left unmatched. The germline V gene has CDR1 MGHRA and CDR2 YSYEKL. The CDR3 has 14 amino acids. The CDR3, as DNA: TGCGCCAGCAGCCAGGGGACAGGGAACTATGGCTACACCTTC. Encoded protein: CASSQGTGNYGYTF.

The gene calls are TRBV5-1 and TRBJ1-2, with D tentatively TRBD1 (5 bases). V gave up 5 bases and J gave up 4 bases, with 18 bases separating them. The CDR3 is 15 residues long. Germline V gives CDR1 SGHRS, CDR2 YFSETQ. The CDR3 sequence is CASSLPNRPLYGYTF. DNA of the CDR3: TGCGCCAGCAGTTTGCCGAACAGGCCACTCTATGGCTACACCTTC.

As regards this clone: The same CDR3 also results from other DNA sequences found in this sample. The V gene is TRBV30, the J gene TRBJ1-5; D ambiguous. The V end lost 0 bases, the J end lost 2 bases, and 5 bases lay between the germline ends. The CDR3 totals 13 residues. Germline V gene lookup returns CDR1 GTSNPN and CDR2 SVGIG (reference sequence). Here the CDR3 reads CAWSVGGNQPQHF. CDR3 DNA: TGTGCCTGGAGTGTGGGCGGCAATCAGCCCCAGCATTTT.

This clone was counted a single time. The rearrangement joins TRBV6-5 to TRBJ1-5, with 7 bases aligning to TRBD1. J lost 10 bases, V lost 7 bases, and 13 bases had no gene match. The CDR3 loop spans 14 amino acids. The germline V gene has CDR1 MNHEY and CDR2 SVGAGI. DNA of the CDR3: TGTGCCAGCATCGAACAGGGGCGGGTGGAACCCCAGCATTTT. The encoded protein is CASIEQGRVEPQHF.

The chain joins TRBV21-1 to TRBJ2-4; the table's D call, TRBD1, was not checked against the DNA. TRBV21-1 has pseudogene status. The CDR3 is made up of 15 amino acids. The CDR3 loop reads CASSKVGTGKNIQYF. As DNA, the CDR3 is TGTGCCAGCAGCAAAGTAGGGACAGGGAAAAACATTCAGTACTTC.

J is TRBJ1-5 and V is TRBV15; possible D gene TRBD1, 5 bases. V was clipped by 4 bases and J by 5 bases, with 15 bases between them. Germline CDR1 LNHNV, CDR2 YYDKDF (reference sequence). The CDR3 consists of 15 residues. This CDR3 is CATSIYPTADQPQHF. The CDR3 nucleotides read TGTGCCACCAGCATCTACCCGACAGCCGATCAGCCCCAGCATTTT.

The gene calls are TRBV28 and TRBJ1-2, with TRBD1 matching over 7 bases. The CDR3 spans 11 residues. Unmatched junction bases numbered 6, after V lost 8 bases and J lost 9 bases. Per germline, CDR1 MDHEN and CDR2 SYDVKM. The CDR3 reads CASRDSYRYTF. CDR3 bases: TGTGCCAGCCGGGACAGTTATCGCTACACCTTC.

The chain carries TRBV5-8 and TRBJ2-1; D possibly corresponds to TRBD2 (5 bases). The germline CDR1 and CDR2 sequences are SGHTS and YDEGEE. Trimming took 2 bases from V and 6 from J, leaving 9 bases between them. This CDR3 has 13 residues. CDR3 sequence reads: CASSFRRGNEQFF. The CDR3 coding sequence is TGTGCCAGCAGCTTTCGTCGGGGCAATGAGCAGTTCTTC. Combining the CDR3 with reference TRBV5-8 and TRBJ2-1 gives the whole variable domain EAGVTQSPTHLIKTRGQQATLRCSPISGHTSVYWYQQALGLGLQFLLWYDEGEERNRGNFPPRFSGRQFPNYSSELNVNALELEDSALYLCASSFRRGNEQFFGPGTRLTVL.

The chain is built from TRBV29-1 and TRBJ1-1; TRBD1 might be the D (5 bases). V gave up 7 bases and J gave up 1 base, with 16 bases separating them. The CDR3 runs to 14 residues. CDR1 is SQVTM and CDR2 is ANQGSEA in the germline V gene. CDR3 nucleotide sequence: TGCAGCGCCAATCCGGGGGGAAGGAACACTGAAGCTTTCTTT. This translates into CSANPGGRNTEAFF.

In DNA form, the CDR3 reads TGTGCCACCAGTGATATAGGGGACACTGAAGCTTTCTTT. Amino acids: CATSDIGDTEAFF. The V and J genes are TRBV24-1 and TRBJ1-1; the D gene is possibly TRBD1 (5 bases). This CDR3 has 13 amino acids. The ends were cut back, 3 bases at V and 3 bases at J, with 7 bases in the middle. The germline V gene has CDR1 KGHDR and CDR2 SFDVKD.

The CDR3 region is CAWDRGGEQFF. The CDR3 coding sequence is TGTGCCTGGGACAGGGGCGGCGAGCAGTTCTTC. The J gene is TRBJ2-1, the V gene TRBV30, with 8 bases aligning to TRBD1. This CDR3 spans 11 amino acids. Germline trimming cut 5 bases from V and 10 bases from J; bases unmatched to any gene: 4. Germline V CDR1 and CDR2: GTSNPN, SVGIG (reference sequence).

The chain employs TRBV28 and TRBJ2-7, with 8 bases that match TRBD1. Germline CDR1 MDHEN, CDR2 SYDVKM. The CDR3 has 13 residues. V shed 5 bases, J shed 4 bases, and the junction held 4 bases outside the gene matches. The CDR3 sequence: CASSRQGRYEQYF. The CDR3 DNA reads TGTGCCAGCAGTCGACAGGGGAGGTACGAGCAGTACTTC.